These T cell receptor beta chains were read from a single sample in a study of T cell repertoires in cytomegalovirus infection. The antigens for these receptors are not known. A single record per CDR3 protein comes from TCRdb applying MiXCR to the reads. Among about 340,000 distinct CDR3 sequences, about 29% were seen once, and the ten largest hold roughly 20%. Sequenced here: cultured PBMCs, sampled from culture after CMV antigen stimulation. These receptors all stem from a human donor in good health (CMV status not recorded). Some clones in this sample may be carry-over from other donors' samples. Each CDR3 is given with its conserved first and last residue. Fields, in order: D gene, clone size, J gene, V gene, CDR3 protein, CDR3 DNA. The D gene is left open where the match is weak. Size values are once, few and many counts, or a class for expanded clones, and some rows have none.

D gene: -; clone size: -; J gene: TRBJ2-5; V gene: TRBV7-2; CDR3 protein: CASSPDPQVLGETQYF; CDR3 DNA: TGTGCCAGCAGCCCAGACCCACAGGTCCTGGGGGAGACCCAGTACTTC
D gene: TRBD1; clone size: few; J gene: TRBJ2-5; V gene: TRBV2; CDR3 protein: CASSEGLTMTGRKETQYF; CDR3 DNA: TGTGCCAGCAGTGAAGGCTTGACGATGACAGGGCGGAAGGAGACCCAGTACTTC
D gene: TRBD2; clone size: -; J gene: TRBJ2-2; V gene: TRBV7-8; CDR3 protein: CASSLTAGVRTGELFF; CDR3 DNA: TGTGCCAGCAGCTTAACGGCGGGAGTTCGAACCGGGGAGCTGTTTTTT
D gene: -; clone size: few; J gene: TRBJ1-2; V gene: TRBV7-9; CDR3 protein: CASSLAPGYWGYTF; CDR3 DNA: TGTGCCAGCAGCTTAGCGCCAGGGTATTGGGGCTACACCTTC
D gene: -; clone size: -; J gene: TRBJ2-1; V gene: TRBV5-1; CDR3 protein: CASSSVGGAGSSYNEQFF; CDR3 DNA: TGCGCCAGCAGCTCCGTGGGGGGGGCTGGGAGCTCCTACAATGAGCAGTTCTTC
D gene: TRBD2; clone size: -; J gene: TRBJ2-7; V gene: TRBV20-1; CDR3 protein: CSAPRTRSNLMQYF; CDR3 DNA: TGCAGTGCTCCTCGGACTAGATCCAACTTGATGCAGTACTTC
D gene: TRBD2; clone size: -; J gene: TRBJ2-5; V gene: TRBV4-2; CDR3 protein: CASSQVQREGLETQYF; CDR3 DNA: TGTGCCAGCAGCCAAGTACAGCGGGAGGGCCTAGAGACCCAGTACTTC
D gene: -; clone size: -; J gene: TRBJ1-6; V gene: TRBV3-1; CDR3 protein: CASSPGGVHSPLHF; CDR3 DNA: TGTGCCAGCAGCCCCGGCGGAGTTCATTCACCCCTCCACTTT
D gene: TRBD1; clone size: many; J gene: TRBJ2-2; V gene: TRBV7-2; CDR3 protein: CASSIQGAWTGELFF; CDR3 DNA: TGTGCCAGCAGCATACAGGGGGCATGGACCGGGGAGCTGTTTTTT
D gene: -; clone size: -; J gene: TRBJ1-6; V gene: TRBV27; CDR3 protein: CASRPLQGNSPLHF; CDR3 DNA: TGTGCCAGCAGACCACTCCAGGGAAACTCACCCCTCCACTTT
D gene: TRBD1; clone size: -; J gene: TRBJ1-5; V gene: TRBV2; CDR3 protein: CASRRPGTGSNQPQHF; CDR3 DNA: TGTGCCAGCAGACGTCCCGGGACAGGGAGCAATCAGCCCCAGCATTTT
D gene: TRBD2; clone size: -; J gene: TRBJ2-7; V gene: TRBV27; CDR3 protein: CASSYTASGVSYEQYF; CDR3 DNA: TGTGCCAGCAGTTATACCGCGAGCGGGGTTTCCTACGAGCAGTACTTC
D gene: TRBD1; clone size: -; J gene: TRBJ1-1; V gene: TRBV11-2; CDR3 protein: CASSPGTGLHTEAFF; CDR3 DNA: TGTGCCAGCAGCCCCGGGACAGGGCTTCACACTGAAGCTTTCTTT
D gene: TRBD1; clone size: -; J gene: TRBJ2-3; V gene: TRBV20-1; CDR3 protein: CSAPTGGPDTQYF; CDR3 DNA: TGCAGTGCTCCGACAGGGGGCCCAGATACGCAGTATTTT
D gene: -; clone size: -; J gene: TRBJ2-7; V gene: TRBV10-3; CDR3 protein: CAIGWGSEQYF; CDR3 DNA: TGTGCCATCGGCTGGGGGAGCGAGCAGTACTTC
D gene: TRBD2; clone size: few; J gene: TRBJ2-1; V gene: TRBV7-8; CDR3 protein: CASSLELSGARDEQFF; CDR3 DNA: TGTGCCAGCAGCTTAGAGCTTAGCGGGGCCCGGGATGAGCAGTTCTTC
D gene: TRBD1; clone size: many; J gene: TRBJ1-2; V gene: TRBV7-2; CDR3 protein: CASSLDRGANYGYTF; CDR3 DNA: TGTGCCAGCAGCCTGGACAGGGGAGCTAACTATGGCTACACCTTC
D gene: TRBD1; clone size: -; J gene: TRBJ1-4; V gene: TRBV5-1; CDR3 protein: CASSLARDRTFNEKLFF; CDR3 DNA: TGCGCCAGCAGCTTGGCCCGGGACAGAACTTTTAATGAAAAACTGTTTTTT
D gene: -; clone size: few; J gene: TRBJ1-1; V gene: TRBV10-3; CDR3 protein: CAIRIQRNTEAFF; CDR3 DNA: TGTGCCATCAGGATCCAGAGGAACACTGAAGCTTTCTTT
D gene: -; clone size: few; J gene: TRBJ2-2; V gene: TRBV11-1; CDR3 protein: CASSLAVTGELFF; CDR3 DNA: TGTGCCAGCAGCTTAGCGGTGACCGGGGAGCTGTTTTTT
D gene: -; clone size: -; J gene: TRBJ2-7; V gene: TRBV19; CDR3 protein: CASSPSVSYEQYF; CDR3 DNA: TGTGCCAGTAGTCCCTCGGTGTCCTACGAGCAGTACTTC
D gene: TRBD1; clone size: few; J gene: TRBJ1-6; V gene: TRBV30; CDR3 protein: CAWSGLGGGAGNSPLHF; CDR3 DNA: TGTGCCTGGAGTGGCCTGGGAGGGGGCGCGGGGAATTCACCCCTCCACTTT
D gene: TRBD2; clone size: many; J gene: TRBJ2-7; V gene: TRBV12-3/TRBV12-4; CDR3 protein: CASSLPGLAGPLGEQYF; CDR3 DNA: TGTGCCAGCAGTTTACCCGGACTAGCGGGGCCCTTAGGCGAGCAGTACTTC